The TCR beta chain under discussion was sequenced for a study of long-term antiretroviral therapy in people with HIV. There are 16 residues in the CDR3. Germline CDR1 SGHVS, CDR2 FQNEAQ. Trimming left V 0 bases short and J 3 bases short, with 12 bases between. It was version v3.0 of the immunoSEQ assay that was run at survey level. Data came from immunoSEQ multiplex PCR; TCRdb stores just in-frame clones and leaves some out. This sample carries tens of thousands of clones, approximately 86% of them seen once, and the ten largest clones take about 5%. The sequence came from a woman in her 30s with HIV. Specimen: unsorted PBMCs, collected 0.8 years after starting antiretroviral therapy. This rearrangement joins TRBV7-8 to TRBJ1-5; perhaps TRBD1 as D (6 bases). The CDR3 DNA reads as TGTGCCAGCAGCTTAGCTGGACAGATTTCCAATCAGCCCCAGCATTTT. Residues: CASSLAGQISNQPQHF.